This T cell receptor (beta chain) emerged from a study of identifying expanded T cells in peripheral blood. Overall study results and limits: Across healthy donors, higher total template counts meant significantly greater roughly two-week count variance.

The assay was immunoSEQ multiplex PCR, and TCRdb's table has in-frame clones only and misses some. The table lists 100,000 to 110,000 clones, 80% to 90% of them singletons. Per the germline V gene, CDR1 is WNHNN and CDR2 is SYGVQD (reference sequence). V gave up 7 bases and J gave up 4 bases, with 17 bases separating them. This CDR3 contains 14 residues. Healthy donors had no documented immune events, such as infections, while sampled. A word on this clone: Its matching antigen is unknown.

The receptor's source is a person aged 18-70 years in good health. The rearrangement uses TRBV10-1 and TRBJ2-7; D perhaps matches TRBD1 (6 bases). Specimen: blood. As DNA, the CDR3 is TGCGCCAGCATTTCCAGGGGAATCGGGTACGAGCAGTACTTC. Translated, it gives CASISRGIGYEQYF.